Listed here are 21 T cell receptor beta chains from one sample, sequenced in a study of T cells in Graves' hyperthyroidism and ophthalmopathy. The CDR3 regions of TCR beta were amplified from RNA transcripts. With the HTBI primer set, the TCR CDR3 went through a first round of RT-PCR. Using its own MiXCR run on the multiplex PCR reads, TCRdb lists one record per CDR3 protein. The sample consists of under 550,000 distinct CDR3 sequences, just under 20% of them appearing once. Sequencing was carried out using blood. These receptors were taken from a man in his forties with Graves' ophthalmopathy.

The chain recombines TRBV7-9 with TRBJ2-4, with 8 bases fitting TRBD1. The CDR3 is 14 amino acids. The germline V gene has CDR1 SEHNR and CDR2 FQNEAQ (reference sequence). The V and J ends lost 10 bases and 5 bases, in that order; junction bases with no gene match: 10. Written as DNA, the CDR3 is TGTGCCACTACGTCCGGGACAGGCGAAAACATTCAGTACTTC. Translating gives CATTSGTGENIQYF.

This chain links TRBV5-8 with TRBJ2-1; D possibly matches TRBD1 or TRBD2 (6 bases each). The germline V gene encodes CDR1 SGHTS and CDR2 YDEGEE. The CDR3 sequence is 16 residues long. Trimming took off 3 bases at V and 7 bases at J, with 20 bases between the two ends. The CDR3: CASSSVRGLGGNEQFF. The CDR3 DNA sequence: TGTGCCAGCAGCTCAGTCCGGGGGCTCGGGGGAAATGAGCAGTTCTTC.

The chain carries TRBV28 and TRBJ2-7; 7 nucleotides agree with TRBD2. The V gene end was trimmed by 2 bases and the J gene end by 0 bases; junction bases not matched to a gene: 13. CDR3 length: 18 residues. Germline lookup yields CDR1 MDHEN and CDR2 SYDVKM. CDR3 DNA: TGTGCCAGCAGTTTAGGGGTTAGGCTAGCGGTTAGCTCCTACGAGCAGTACTTC. Its translation is CASSLGVRLAVSSYEQYF.

This clonotype was counted many times. J is TRBJ1-2 and V is TRBV2, with D hard to call. CDR3 length: 14 residues. With 6 bases removed from V and 4 bases from J, the gap between germline ends came to 15 bases. Germline CDR1 reads SNHLY; CDR2 reads FYNNEI. The CDR3 DNA sequence: TGTGCCAGCAGGAACAGCTACCTCTCCTATGGCTACACCTTC. Its protein is CASRNSYLSYGYTF. Supplemented by reference TRBV2 and TRBJ1-2, the full variable domain reads EPEVTQTPSHQVTQMGQEVILRCVPISNHLYFYWYRQILGQKVEFLVSFYNNEISEKSEIFDDQFSVERPDGSNFTLKIRSTKLEDSAMYFCASRNSYLSYGYTFGSGTRLTVV.

This clonotype was counted ten times or more. The chain recombines TRBV2 with TRBJ2-7; weak D call: TRBD2 (6 bases). The V end was cut by 4 bases, the J end by 2 bases, with 12 bases between. The CDR3 runs to 14 residues. Germline V CDR1 and CDR2: SNHLY, FYNNEI. This CDR3 reads CASSGDSGTYEQYF. In nucleotides, the CDR3 is TGTGCCAGCAGTGGGGACTCAGGAACCTACGAGCAGTACTTC. Drawing the rest from reference TRBV2 and TRBJ2-7, the complete variable domain is EPEVTQTPSHQVTQMGQEVILRCVPISNHLYFYWYRQILGQKVEFLVSFYNNEISEKSEIFDDQFSVERPDGSNFTLKIRSTKLEDSAMYFCASSGDSGTYEQYFGPGTRLTVT.

CDR3 bases: TGTGCCACCAGTGATTCCAATCAGCCCCAGCATTTT. Protein sequence: CATSDSNQPQHF. The chain carries TRBV24-1 and TRBJ1-5, with D unclear. Germline CDR1 and CDR2: KGHDR and SFDVKD. Trimming shortened V by 2 bases and J by 3 bases, and 1 base separated the two germline ends. This CDR3 region has 12 residues.

This chain uses TRBV9 with TRBJ1-2; 8 bases agree with TRBD1. Germline CDR1 reads SGDLS; CDR2 reads YYNGEE. The V segment lost 0 bases and the J segment 1 base; nucleotides outside the gene matches: 2. This CDR3 spans 15 amino acids. The CDR3 DNA reads TGTGCCAGCAGCGTAGGCACAGGGGGTAACTATGGCTACACCTTC. This sequence encodes CASSVGTGGNYGYTF.

This clonotype appeared many times. The J gene is TRBJ2-5, the V gene TRBV7-2; D ambiguous. The CDR3 extends over 13 amino acids. CDR1 is SGHTA, CDR2 FQGNSA, per germline. Trimming stripped 3 bases from V and 1 base from J, with 6 bases between. In nucleotides, the CDR3 is TGTGCCAGCAGCTTCGAGCTCCAAGAGACCCAGTACTTC. Translated, it gives CASSFELQETQYF.

This clonotype has a handful of counts. The CDR3 DNA reads TGCAGTGCTAGAGCTCTGCGGGAGGGCCCTCATGAGCAGTTCTTC. Protein product: CSARALREGPHEQFF. The J gene is TRBJ2-1, the V gene TRBV20-1; 9 nucleotides agree with TRBD2. Germline CDR1 and CDR2: DFQATT and SNEGSKA (reference sequence). The CDR3 totals 15 residues. With V trimmed by 1 base and J by 8 bases, 9 bases remained unmatched.

The rearrangement uses TRBV20-1 and TRBJ2-1; 10 nucleotides match TRBD2. The V and J ends lost 2 bases and 4 bases, in that order; junction bases with no gene match: 14. The CDR3 loop spans 18 amino acids. Germline lookup yields CDR1 DFQATT and CDR2 SNEGSKA (reference sequence). The CDR3 DNA sequence: TGCAGTGCTAGACGGGCCAGGGCGGGACTAGCGTCTTACAATGAGCAGTTCTTC. Residues: CSARRARAGLASYNEQFF.

The chain links TRBV19 to TRBJ2-1, with D tentatively TRBD2 (6 bases). The CDR3 spans 14 residues. The V gene lost 3 bases and the J gene lost 4 bases, with 10 bases spanning the gap. Germline CDR1 is LNHDA and CDR2 is SQIVND (reference sequence). CDR3 in DNA: TGTGCCAGTAGTATTTTGGCGGGATACAATGAGCAGTTCTTC. Its protein is CASSILAGYNEQFF.

In this sample, this clonotype turned up a few times. It may be a read error: a sequence one base away is much more abundant. The genes are TRBV20-1 and TRBJ2-5, with 10 bases fitting TRBD1. The CDR3 spans 15 residues. V was pared by 4 bases and J by 7 bases, with 12 bases of the junction left unmatched. Germline CDR1 reads DFQATT; CDR2 reads SNEGSKA (reference sequence). The CDR3 nucleotides read TGCAGTGCTATACCCAGACAGGGGGCGAGAGGGACCCAGTACTTC. This sequence encodes CSAIPRQGARGTQYF.

CDR3 in amino acids: CASSYQQGDGYTF. The CDR3 coding sequence is TGTGCCAGCAGTTACCAACAGGGGGATGGCTACACCTTC. The chain joins TRBV12-3 or TRBV12-4 to TRBJ1-2; 8 bases fit TRBD1. Losses at the gene ends were 4 bases for V and 6 bases for J; bases not matched to a gene: 4. This CDR3 has 13 residues.

This clonotype has a count of ten or more. This rearrangement joins TRBV5-1 to TRBJ2-7, with TRBD1 matching 10 bases. Losses at the gene ends were 1 base for V and 3 bases for J; bases not matched to a gene: 7. CDR3 size: 16 residues. Germline CDR1 reads SGHRS; CDR2 reads YFSETQ. The CDR3 DNA follows: TGCGCCAGCAGCTTGTTAGGCGGGACAGGGGACTACGAGCAGTACTTC. It specifies CASSLLGGTGDYEQYF.

V and J are TRBV9 and TRBJ2-3; no clear D gene. The germline V gene has CDR1 SGDLS and CDR2 YYNGEE. This CDR3 has 14 residues. The V end was cut by 0 bases, the J end by 5 bases, with 10 bases between. DNA of the CDR3: TGTGCCAGCAGCGTAGGGAGCACGAAAGATACGCAGTATTTT. This translates into CASSVGSTKDTQYF.

This clonotype was observed many times. The chain has TRBV12-3 or TRBV12-4 and TRBJ2-3; TRBD1 might be the D (5 bases). V dropped 6 bases and J dropped 6 bases, with 10 bases sitting between them. There are 12 residues in the CDR3. The CDR3 protein is CASSFSGDTQYF. The CDR3 nucleotides are TGTGCCAGCAGCTTCTCAGGGGATACGCAGTATTTT.

This clonotype was seen many times. The chain joins TRBV27 to TRBJ2-2; D perhaps matches TRBD1 (5 bases). Trimming took 3 bases from V and 6 from J, leaving 14 bases between them. CDR1 is MNHEY and CDR2 is SMNVEV in the germline V gene (reference sequence). CDR3 length: 15 residues. The chain's CDR3 is CASSFRAGIAGELFF. In DNA, the CDR3 is TGTGCCAGCAGTTTTCGGGCAGGGATCGCCGGGGAGCTGTTTTTT.

This clonotype occurred a few times. The V gene is TRBV5-1, the J gene TRBJ1-2; D remains ambiguous. The CDR3 is 13 residues long. CDR1 and CDR2 from the germline V gene are SGHRS and YFSETQ. Trimming removed 4 bases from V and 6 bases from J, with 13 bases in between. The CDR3, as DNA: TGCGCCAGCAGCCCGAACATAGAGAATGGCTACACCTTC. Protein sequence: CASSPNIENGYTF.

This rearrangement joins TRBV12-3 or TRBV12-4 to TRBJ1-4, with a possible D match to TRBD1 (5 bases). CDR3 length: 14 residues. Trimming removed 0 bases from V and 10 bases from J, with 12 bases in between. The CDR3 loop reads CASSLALEGRKLFF. CDR3 nucleotide sequence: TGTGCCAGCAGTTTAGCGCTAGAGGGGCGAAAACTGTTTTTT.

At least ten counts were recorded for this clonotype. This chain uses TRBV18 with TRBJ1-2; D gene ambiguous. Trimming removed 3 bases from V and 1 base from J, with 12 bases in between. Per germline, CDR1 KGHSH and CDR2 LQKENI. The CDR3 sequence is 15 residues long. The CDR3 spells CASSPLKGFNYGYTF. For the CDR3, the DNA is TGTGCCAGCTCACCCCTGAAAGGGTTTAACTATGGCTACACCTTC.

This clonotype was counted between two and nine times. J is TRBJ1-1 and V is TRBV10-3; 7 bases are a match to TRBD1. Trimming cost V 2 bases and J 5 bases; bases outside gene matches: 8. The CDR3 runs to 15 residues. Germline loops: CDR1 ENHRY, CDR2 SYGVKD. CDR3 amino acids: CAISEHRGRRTEAFF. In DNA form, the CDR3 reads TGTGCCATCAGTGAGCACAGGGGTCGGAGGACTGAAGCTTTCTTT.